What follows are 32 T cell receptor beta chains derived from one specimen sequenced in a study of spatial heterogeneity in lung cancer. One entry per CDR3 protein, called by TCRdb with MiXCR from the 5' RACE reads. The table lists about 120 distinct CDR3 sequences, around 26% of them singletons. Overall study results and limits: Tumor mutation count correlated with how many alpha and beta TCRs expanded intratumorally.

Sample time point: sample taken at primary tumor resection. Antigen specificity for these receptors is unknown. Sequencing used lung tumor tissue, obtained at surgery. The receptor source for this set is a female donor with early-stage non-small cell lung cancer.

The table lists this clonotype with a few counts. This beta chain is off target for a library built for alpha chains, so its abundance means little. The chain links TRBV11-1 to TRBJ2-3; perhaps TRBD2 as D (5 bases). Per germline, CDR1 SGHAT and CDR2 FQDESV (reference sequence). The CDR3 length is 14 residues. With 5 bases removed from V and 2 bases from J, the gap between germline ends came to 11 bases. The CDR3 sequence: CASSTRGITDTQYF. Written as DNA, the CDR3 is TGTGCCAGCAGCACCCGAGGGATCACAGATACGCAGTATTTT.

This clonotype ranks as hyperexpanded. This beta chain lies outside the target of a library built for alpha chains; its clone size means little. This chain joins TRBV19 and TRBJ1-1, with D possibly TRBD1 on 6 matching bases. Germline V gene sequence: CDR1 LNHDA, CDR2 SQIVND (reference sequence). The CDR3 covers 13 residues. V was cut by 6 bases and J by 1 base, with 9 bases left in between. The CDR3 sequence is CASRGQQNTEAFF. CDR3 nucleotides: TGTGCCAGTAGAGGACAGCAGAACACTGAAGCTTTCTTT.

This clonotype appeared a few times. Found in a library prepared for alpha chains, this beta chain is an off-target read, and its abundance has little meaning. The chain employs TRBV6-2 or TRBV6-3 and TRBJ1-5; a possible D gene is TRBD1 (5 bases). Trimming took off 6 bases at V and 3 bases at J, with 9 bases between the two ends. Germline V gene lookup returns CDR1 MNHEY and CDR2 SVGEGT. This CDR3 contains 13 residues. CDR3 amino acids: CASSDSVNQPQHF. The CDR3 region has the DNA TGTGCCAGCAGCGACAGCGTCAATCAGCCCCAGCATTTT.

By its share, this clonotype is hyperexpanded. This beta chain slipped into a library made for alpha chains as a stray read, so its size is not meaningful. The chain carries TRBV7-2 and TRBJ2-3; D gene uncertain. CDR1 is SGHTA, CDR2 FQGNSA, per germline. The CDR3 is made up of 12 amino acids. Trimming took 5 bases from V and 2 from J, leaving 5 bases between them. CDR3 residues: CASSPFTDTQYF. The CDR3, as DNA: TGTGCCAGCAGCCCATTCACAGATACGCAGTATTTT.

A few counts support this clonotype. A library made for alpha chains picked up this beta chain off target, so its size means little. V and J are TRBV5-5 and TRBJ2-2; unclear D gene. The germline V gene encodes CDR1 SGHKS and CDR2 YYEKEE (reference sequence). The CDR3 is 11 residues long. V shed 0 bases and J shed 6 bases, with 0 bases lying between them. CDR3 sequence: CASSLAGELFF. CDR3 sequence (DNA): TGTGCCAGCAGCTTGGCCGGGGAGCTGTTTTTT.

In its sample, this clonotype ranks as hyperexpanded. This beta chain is a stray sequence in a library constructed for alpha chains; its clone size is not meaningful. CDR3 residues: CATSRDKTEAGLDYNEQFF. Written as DNA, the CDR3 is TGTGCCACCAGCAGAGACAAAACCGAGGCGGGACTAGACTACAATGAGCAGTTCTTC. The chain combines TRBV15 with TRBJ2-1; 8 bases map to TRBD2. There are 19 residues in the CDR3. Germline values: CDR1 LNHNV, CDR2 YYDKDF (reference sequence). V trimming: 0 bases; J trimming: 3 bases; junction bases outside the gene matches: 13.

This clonotype appeared a few times. The library was prepared for alpha chains; this beta chain is a stray read, so its frequency means little. This chain connects TRBV20-1 to TRBJ1-4; D is undetermined. This CDR3 is built from 13 residues. Germline V gives CDR1 DFQATT, CDR2 SNEGSKA (reference sequence). V was shortened by 6 bases and J by 0 bases, with 8 bases between the two germline ends. CDR3 amino acids: CSARHATNEKLFF. The CDR3 bases are TGCAGTGCCAGACATGCAACTAATGAAAAACTGTTTTTT.

This clonotype was recorded a few times. Because this beta chain is a stray read in a library intended to capture alpha chains, its abundance should not be given much weight. The chain couples TRBV6-5 to TRBJ2-5; D gene ambiguous. This CDR3 has 15 amino acids. V was trimmed by 5 bases and J by 5 bases, leaving 18 bases between them. Germline-derived CDR1 and CDR2 are MNHEY and SVGAGI. The chain's CDR3 is CASSPQLSRRETQYF. In nucleotides, the CDR3 is TGTGCCAGCAGTCCACAGTTATCCCGGCGGGAGACCCAGTACTTC.

About this clonotype: This beta chain turned up in a library designed for alpha chains; as an off-target read, its abundance says little. The chain links TRBV4-2 to TRBJ1-5; no reliable D call. CDR1 is LGHNA, CDR2 YNFKEQ, per germline. The CDR3 consists of 13 residues. Trimming left V 0 bases short and J 9 bases short, with 9 bases between. CDR3 amino acids: CASSQEGSLPQHF. CDR3 nucleotide sequence: TGTGCCAGCAGCCAAGAGGGGAGTTTGCCCCAGCATTTT.

This clonotype was seen only a few times. This beta chain slipped into a library made for alpha chains as a stray read, so its size is not meaningful. The chain is built from TRBV2 and TRBJ2-7, with D uncertain. Germline CDR1 is SNHLY and CDR2 is FYNNEI. CDR3 size: 19 residues. The ends were cut back, 4 bases at V and 2 bases at J, with 27 bases in the middle. The CDR3 DNA sequence: TGTGCCAGCAGTGGCCGAGAGGTAAAGAGCGACCGGAGACCCTACGAGCAGTACTTC. Its translation is CASSGREVKSDRRPYEQYF.

Note on this clonotype: Little can be read into the size of this beta chain, an off-target read in a library designed for alpha chains. The chain has TRBV14 and TRBJ2-7; D remains ambiguous. Germline V CDR1 and CDR2: SGHDN, FVKESK. This CDR3 spans 14 amino acids. V was cut by 6 bases and J by 2 bases, with 14 bases left in between. CDR3 in amino acids: CASSKGVTPYEQYF. Written as DNA, the CDR3 is TGTGCCAGCAGTAAGGGTGTAACTCCCTACGAGCAGTACTTC.

In the case of this clonotype: The final CDR3 position lacks the conserved phenylalanine or tryptophan, pointing to a likely read error. The DNA is omitted, as the CDR3 cannot be located on it reliably, and the CDR3 follows TCRdb's listing. This beta chain is a stray sequence in a library constructed for alpha chains; its clone size is not meaningful. The chain uses TRBV7-7 and TRBJ2-5; the table's D call TRBD2 went unverified against the DNA. Germline V lookup: CDR1 SSHAT, CDR2 FNYEAQ (reference sequence). A total of 12 residues make up the CDR3, ends included. CDR3 residues: CASSLYRDGRCC.

A note on this clonotype: As an off-target read in a library built for alpha chains, this beta chain has a frequency of little significance. The V gene is TRBV7-2, the J gene TRBJ2-3; D possibly corresponds to TRBD2 (6 bases). Deletions cut 3 bases from V and 0 bases from J, with 10 bases between. CDR3 length: 15 amino acids. The germline V gene encodes CDR1 SGHTA and CDR2 FQGNSA. CDR3 loop: CASSLIGLSTDTQYF. In DNA, the CDR3 is TGTGCCAGCAGCTTGATCGGACTAAGCACAGATACGCAGTATTTT. The full variable domain, rest sourced from reference TRBV7-2 and TRBJ2-3, is GAGVSQSPSNKVTEKGKDVELRCDPISGHTALYWYRQSLGQGLEFLIYFQGNSAPDKSGLPSDRFSAERTGGSVSTLTIQRTQQEDSAVYLCASSLIGLSTDTQYFGPGTRLTVL.

This clonotype was counted between two and nine times. As an off-target read in a library built for alpha chains, this beta chain has a frequency of little significance. The chain carries TRBV18 and TRBJ2-7, with 8 bases matching TRBD1. This CDR3 has 14 residues. Per germline, CDR1 KGHSH and CDR2 LQKENI. J gave up 2 bases and V 3 bases, and 3 bases lay outside the gene matches. This CDR3 is CASSPTGGTYEQYF. DNA for the CDR3: TGTGCCAGCTCACCCACAGGGGGAACCTACGAGCAGTACTTC.

Judged by abundance, this clonotype is hyperexpanded. This beta chain slipped into a library made for alpha chains as a stray read, so its size is not meaningful. CDR3 loop: CASSQDPGLAGRYNEQFF. In DNA, the CDR3 is TGCGCCAGCAGCCAGGATCCCGGACTAGCGGGGAGGTACAATGAGCAGTTCTTC. The chain has TRBV4-1 and TRBJ2-1; 12 positions match TRBD2. V gave up 3 bases and J gave up 4 bases; unmatched junction bases: 10. From germline, CDR1 is MGHRA and CDR2 YSYEKL. The CDR3 has 18 residues.

Comment on this clonotype: This beta chain came through as a stray read in a library set up for alpha chains, and its size says little. The V and J genes are TRBV11-2 and TRBJ2-5; 10 bases are a match to TRBD1. With 3 bases clipped from V and 4 bases from J, the junction kept 5 bases outside the gene matches. The CDR3 is 15 amino acids. Germline assignment: CDR1 SGHAT and CDR2 FQNNGV. CDR3 coding DNA: TGTGCCAGCAGCTTCCGGGACAGGGGTTTAGAGACCCAGTACTTC. As protein: CASSFRDRGLETQYF.

This clonotype was seen a few times. Since the library was made to target alpha chains, this beta chain is a stray read and its abundance is not meaningful. CDR3 amino acids: CASSAGLAGNYEQYF. CDR3 in DNA: TGTGCCAGCAGTGCGGGACTAGCGGGGAACTACGAGCAGTACTTC. This chain links TRBV27 with TRBJ2-7; 13 bases align to TRBD2. CDR1 and CDR2 from the germline V gene are MNHEY and SMNVEV (reference sequence). V trimming: 5 bases; J trimming: 3 bases; junction bases outside the gene matches: 4. This CDR3 spans 15 amino acids.

This clonotype was detected only a few times. As an off-target read in a library built for alpha chains, this beta chain has a frequency of little significance. The chain links TRBV18 to TRBJ2-1; no reliable D call. V was clipped by 3 bases and J by 2 bases, with 20 bases between them. The CDR3 length is 18 residues. CDR1 and CDR2 from the germline V gene are KGHSH and LQKENI. In DNA, the CDR3 is TGTGCCAGCTCACCGGGTTCGACACAGTTTTGGGCCTACAATGAGCAGTTCTTC. Its protein product is CASSPGSTQFWAYNEQFF.

Details on this clonotype: The library was built for alpha chains, so this beta chain is an off-target read and its size means little. The chain is built from TRBV3-1 and TRBJ2-7; no firm D call. The length of the CDR3 is 16 residues. Germline CDR1 reads LGHDT; CDR2 reads YNNKEL (reference sequence). The V gene lost 4 bases and the J gene lost 6 bases, with 22 bases spanning the gap. In DNA, the CDR3 is TGTGCCAGCAGCCTCCCGTCGGGTGGCGGAGCAGGCGAGCAGTACTTC. This codes for CASSLPSGGGAGEQYF.

This clonotype counts as hyperexpanded. This beta chain is off target for a library built for alpha chains, so its abundance means little. The chain is built from TRBV7-6 and TRBJ2-1, with unresolved D. Germline V gene data show CDR1 as SGHVS and CDR2 as FNYEAQ. The CDR3 has 12 residues. The germline V and J ends were trimmed by 3 bases and 4 bases, with 4 bases remaining between them. The CDR3 DNA sequence: TGTGCCAGCAGCTTTGCTTACAATGAGCAGTTCTTC. Translating it yields CASSFAYNEQFF.

Notes on this clonotype: This beta chain is a stray sequence in a library constructed for alpha chains; its clone size is not meaningful. V and J are TRBV7-2 and TRBJ2-7, with a possible D match to TRBD1 (6 bases). CDR1 and CDR2 (germline): SGHTA, FQGNSA. The germline V and J ends were trimmed by 1 base and 7 bases, with 11 bases remaining between them. The CDR3 is 13 amino acids. The CDR3 DNA is TGTGCCAGCAGCTTAGGGCCCACAGGGGAGCAGTACGTC. Translation: CASSLGPTGEQYV.

Relative to its sample, this clonotype is hyperexpanded. This beta chain was picked up by a library intended for alpha chains and is off target, so its count carries little meaning. V and J are TRBV12-3 or TRBV12-4 and TRBJ2-2, with D possibly being TRBD2 (5 bases). The CDR3 is made up of 13 amino acids. Trimming shortened V by 6 bases and J by 5 bases, and 10 bases separated the two germline ends. CDR3 coding DNA: TGTGCCAGCAGGCGTAGCGAAACCGGGGAGCTGTTTTTT. The encoded protein is CASRRSETGELFF.

Regarding this clonotype: Since it is a stray read in a library aimed at alpha chains, this beta chain has a size that is not meaningful. The V and J genes are TRBV7-9 and TRBJ2-7; weak D call: TRBD1 (6 bases). The CDR3 runs 14 residues. Germline V CDR1 and CDR2: SEHNR, FQNEAQ (reference sequence). V was trimmed by 5 bases and J by 1 base, leaving 12 bases between them. In nucleotides, the CDR3 is TGTGCCAGCAGCACCGGACAGCATTCCTACGAGCAGTACTTC. Encoded protein: CASSTGQHSYEQYF.

Turning to this clonotype: This beta chain appears as a stray read in a library generated for alpha chains; its size is not informative. The rearrangement links TRBV5-6 to TRBJ1-6; D uncertain. CDR1 SGHDT and CDR2 YYEEEE come from the germline V gene. Trimming took 4 bases from V and 3 from J, leaving 14 bases between them. This CDR3 has 16 residues. CDR3 coding DNA: TGTGCCAGCAGCCAACTATCTGGGGTCTATAATTCACCCCTCCACTTT. Encoded protein: CASSQLSGVYNSPLHF. Full variable domain (missing parts from reference TRBV5-6 and TRBJ1-6): DAGVTQSPTHLIKTRGQQVTLRCSPKSGHDTVSWYQQALGQGPQFIFQYYEEEERQRGNFPDRFSGHQFPNYSSELNVNALLLGDSALYLCASSQLSGVYNSPLHFGNGTRLTVT.

On this clonotype: This beta chain came through as a stray read in a library set up for alpha chains, and its size says little. This rearrangement joins TRBV20-1 to TRBJ2-5, with 9 bases that match TRBD1. The CDR3 has 16 amino acids. Germline V gene data show CDR1 as DFQATT and CDR2 as SNEGSKA (reference sequence). V dropped 3 bases and J dropped 4; count of bases not matched to a gene: 12. Here the CDR3 reads CSASRGQGRFLETQYF. As DNA, the CDR3 is TGCAGTGCTAGCCGGGGACAGGGCCGTTTTCTAGAGACCCAGTACTTC.

This clonotype was recorded a few times. Because the library targeted alpha chains, this beta chain is an off-target read whose size means little. The chain links TRBV11-2 to TRBJ2-3; a possible D gene is TRBD1 (6 bases). This CDR3 has 15 residues. Looked up from germline, CDR1 is SGHAT and CDR2 is FQNNGV. V lost 5 bases, J lost 1 base, and 13 bases lay in between. The CDR3 loop is CASSTGTWGTDTQYF. As DNA, the CDR3 is TGTGCCAGCAGCACAGGGACCTGGGGCACAGATACGCAGTATTTT.

This clonotype occurred once. Found in a library prepared for alpha chains, this beta chain is an off-target read, and its abundance has little meaning. The CDR3 reads CATTVDRANEKLFF. The DNA of the CDR3 is TGTGCCACCACCGTAGACAGGGCTAATGAAAAACTGTTTTTT. J is TRBJ1-4 and V is TRBV15; 7 nucleotides match TRBD1. The CDR3 covers 14 residues. V lost 7 bases, J lost 3 bases, and 5 bases stayed unmatched. Looked up from germline, CDR1 is LNHNV and CDR2 is YYDKDF (reference sequence).

Turning to this clonotype: This beta chain is an unintended read in a library built for alpha chains; its size means little. The rearrangement uses TRBV28 and TRBJ2-3; D ambiguous. V lost 5 bases to trimming and J lost 1 base, with 19 bases between them. The CDR3 contains 17 residues. CDR1 and CDR2 from the germline V gene are MDHEN and SYDVKM. The DNA of the CDR3 is TGTGCCAGCAGTACCTATTCGTTAGCTGCTGGCACAGATACGCAGTATTTT. Its protein product is CASSTYSLAAGTDTQYF.

This clonotype turned up a few times. This beta chain turned up in a library designed for alpha chains; as an off-target read, its abundance says little. The CDR3 is CAWSVGLAGTDTQYF. DNA of the CDR3: TGTGCCTGGAGTGTAGGGCTAGCGGGCACAGATACGCAGTATTTT. The V gene is TRBV30, the J gene TRBJ2-3, with 7 bases that match TRBD2. Germline CDR1 reads GTSNPN; CDR2 reads SVGIG (reference sequence). Germline trimming cut 0 bases from V and 1 base from J; bases unmatched to any gene: 4. The CDR3 spans 15 residues.

Remarks on this clonotype: Within a library made for alpha chains, this beta chain is off target, and its count is uninformative. CDR3: CASSLVRELDNEQFF. The CDR3 DNA sequence: TGTGCCAGCAGTTTAGTCCGGGAGCTAGACAATGAGCAGTTCTTC. The chain uses TRBV27 and TRBJ2-1, with a tentative D call TRBD2 (6 bases). Germline CDR1 and CDR2: MNHEY and SMNVEV (reference sequence). The CDR3 has 15 residues. Trimming took off 2 bases at V and 5 bases at J, with 13 bases between the two ends.

With regard to this clonotype: Little can be read into the size of this beta chain, an off-target read in a library designed for alpha chains. The chain recombines TRBV7-9 with TRBJ1-6, with 9 bases matching TRBD1. Germline V gives CDR1 SEHNR, CDR2 FQNEAQ (reference sequence). V lost 5 bases and J lost 3; bases outside the gene matches: 5. This CDR3 is built from 16 residues. CDR3 sequence: CASSQGQGFYNSPLHF. CDR3 bases: TGTGCCAGCAGCCAGGGACAGGGATTCTATAATTCACCCCTCCACTTT. The full variable domain, rest sourced from reference TRBV7-9 and TRBJ1-6, is DTGVSQNPRHKITKRGQNVTFRCDPISEHNRLYWYRQTLGQGPEFLTYFQNEAQLEKSRLLSDRFSAERPKGSFSTLEIQRTEQGDSAMYLCASSQGQGFYNSPLHFGNGTRLTVT.

Note on this clonotype: This beta chain came through as a stray read in a library set up for alpha chains, and its size says little. V usage is TRBV7-3 and J usage is TRBJ2-3; D possibly corresponds to TRBD2 (5 bases). CDR1 is SGHTA, CDR2 FQGTGA, per germline. V dropped 5 bases and J dropped 2 bases, with 11 bases sitting between them. The CDR3 runs 14 residues. The CDR3, as DNA: TGTGCCAGCAGCCCCGACGGGATCACAGATACGCAGTATTTT. Translating it yields CASSPDGITDTQYF.